These 2 T cell receptor beta chains share one sample of origin, sequenced in a study of blood T cells in healthy people across ages. For the second PCR, which ran for about 7 to 11 cycles, a sample-barcoded 5' primer and a J-beta primer mix were used. TCRdb fed the 5' RACE reads into MiXCR, producing one record per CDR3 protein. Of roughly 830,000 distinct CDR3 sequences detected, around two thirds appear once; the ten largest clones hold roughly a quarter. Sequencing was carried out using blood. Receptors were obtained from a man aged 25 to 45 in good health.

V is TRBV28 and J is TRBJ2-7, with no clear D. CDR3 length: 13 amino acids. Trimming shortened V by 9 bases and J by 3 bases, and 15 bases separated the two germline ends. CDR1 and CDR2 from the germline V gene are MDHEN and SYDVKM. The CDR3 DNA follows: TGTGCCAGTAACACGGTGGGGTTCTACGAGCAGTACTTC. As protein: CASNTVGFYEQYF.

There are many counts of this clonotype. This CDR3 reads CSPPGGEGDTQYF. The CDR3, as DNA: TGCAGCCCACCTGGAGGGGAGGGAGATACGCAGTATTTT. The chain recombines TRBV29-1 with TRBJ2-3; TRBD2 matches 7 bases. CDR3 length: 13 residues. Per the germline V gene, CDR1 is SQVTM and CDR2 is ANQGSEA. After removal of 8 bases from V and 5 bases from J, the junction contained 10 bases not matched to a gene.